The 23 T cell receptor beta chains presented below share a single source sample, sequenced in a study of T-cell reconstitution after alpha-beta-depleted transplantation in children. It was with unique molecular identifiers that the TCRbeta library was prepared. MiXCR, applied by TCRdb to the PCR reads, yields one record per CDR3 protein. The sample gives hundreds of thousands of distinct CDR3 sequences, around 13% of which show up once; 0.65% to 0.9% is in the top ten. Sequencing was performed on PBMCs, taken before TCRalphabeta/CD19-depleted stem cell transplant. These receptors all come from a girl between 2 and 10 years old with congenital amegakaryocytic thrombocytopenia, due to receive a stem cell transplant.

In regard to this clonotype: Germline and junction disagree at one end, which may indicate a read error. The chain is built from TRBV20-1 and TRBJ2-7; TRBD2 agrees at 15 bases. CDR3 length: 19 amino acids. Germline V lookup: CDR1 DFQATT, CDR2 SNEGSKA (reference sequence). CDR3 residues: CSAISRTSGRATSSYKQYF. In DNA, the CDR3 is TGCAGTGCTATCTCAAGGACTAGCGGGAGGGCAACGAGCTCCTACAAGCAGTACTTC.

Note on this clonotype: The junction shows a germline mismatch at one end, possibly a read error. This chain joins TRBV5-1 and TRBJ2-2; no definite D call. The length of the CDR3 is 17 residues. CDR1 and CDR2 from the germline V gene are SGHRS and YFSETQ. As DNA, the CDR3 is TGCGCCCGCAGCTTGGACCCCCAGGAAATGGGGACCGGGGAGCTGTTTTTT. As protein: CARSLDPQEMGTGELFF.

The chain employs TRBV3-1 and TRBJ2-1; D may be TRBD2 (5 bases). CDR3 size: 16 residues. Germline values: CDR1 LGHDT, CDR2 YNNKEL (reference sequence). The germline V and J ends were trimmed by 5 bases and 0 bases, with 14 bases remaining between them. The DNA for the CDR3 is TGTGCCAGCAGCAATCCAGCGGCTAGCTCCTACAATGAGCAGTTCTTC. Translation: CASSNPAASSYNEQFF.

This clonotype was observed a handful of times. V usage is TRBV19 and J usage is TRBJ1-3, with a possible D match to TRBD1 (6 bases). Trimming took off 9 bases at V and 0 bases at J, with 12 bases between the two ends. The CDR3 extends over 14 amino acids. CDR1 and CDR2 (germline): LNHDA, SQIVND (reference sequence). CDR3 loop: CASKRQASGNTIYF. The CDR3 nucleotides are TGTGCCAGCAAAAGACAGGCCTCTGGAAACACCATATATTTT.

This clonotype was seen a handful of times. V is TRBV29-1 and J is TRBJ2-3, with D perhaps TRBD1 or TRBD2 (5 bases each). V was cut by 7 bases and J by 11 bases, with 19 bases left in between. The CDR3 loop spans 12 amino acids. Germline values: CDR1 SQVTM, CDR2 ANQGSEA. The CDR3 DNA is TGCAGCGCCCAGAGGGGCCAGGAGCAGCAGTATTTT. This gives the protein CSAQRGQEQQYF.

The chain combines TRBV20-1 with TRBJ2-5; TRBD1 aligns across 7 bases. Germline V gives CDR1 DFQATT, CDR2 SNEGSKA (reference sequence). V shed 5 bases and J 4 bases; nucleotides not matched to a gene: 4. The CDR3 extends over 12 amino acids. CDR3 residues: CSAPQGRETQYF. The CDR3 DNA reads TGCAGTGCTCCACAGGGGAGAGAGACCCAGTACTTC.

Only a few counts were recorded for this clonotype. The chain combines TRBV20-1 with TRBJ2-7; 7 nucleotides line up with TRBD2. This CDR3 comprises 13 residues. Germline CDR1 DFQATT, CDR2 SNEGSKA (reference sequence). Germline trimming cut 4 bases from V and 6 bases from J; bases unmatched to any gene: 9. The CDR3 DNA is TGCAGTGCTACCCGAGGGAGGGAGGCCGAGCAGTACTTC. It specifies CSATRGREAEQYF.

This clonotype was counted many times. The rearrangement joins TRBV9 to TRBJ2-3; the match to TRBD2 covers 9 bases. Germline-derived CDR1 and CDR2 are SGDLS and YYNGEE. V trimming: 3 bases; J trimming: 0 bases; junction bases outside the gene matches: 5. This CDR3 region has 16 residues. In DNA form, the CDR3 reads TGTGCCAGCAGCGCAAGCGGGAGGCCTAGCACAGATACGCAGTATTTT. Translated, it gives CASSASGRPSTDTQYF.

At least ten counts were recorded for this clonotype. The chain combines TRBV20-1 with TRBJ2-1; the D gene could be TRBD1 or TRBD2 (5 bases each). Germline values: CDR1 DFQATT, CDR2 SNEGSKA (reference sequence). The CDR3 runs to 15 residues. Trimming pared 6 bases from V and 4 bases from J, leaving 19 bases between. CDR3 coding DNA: TGCAGTGCGCCTCCAAGGGGACCGATGTACAATGAGCAGTTCTTC. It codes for CSAPPRGPMYNEQFF.

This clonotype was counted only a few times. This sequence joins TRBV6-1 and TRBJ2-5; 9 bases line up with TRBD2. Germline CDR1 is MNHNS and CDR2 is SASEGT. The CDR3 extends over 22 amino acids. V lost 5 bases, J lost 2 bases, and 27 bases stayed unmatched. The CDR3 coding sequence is TGTGCCAGCAGTATGAATACAGGTCTCGAGGCGCTAGCGGGATCCTGGCAAGAGACCCAGTACTTC. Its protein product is CASSMNTGLEALAGSWQETQYF.

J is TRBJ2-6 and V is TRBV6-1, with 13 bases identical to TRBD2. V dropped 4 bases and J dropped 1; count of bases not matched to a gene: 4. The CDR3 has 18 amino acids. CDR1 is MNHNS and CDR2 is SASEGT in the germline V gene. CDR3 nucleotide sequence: TGTGCCAGCAGTGTACAGGGACTAGCGGGATCTGGGGCCAACGTCCTGACTTTC. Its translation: CASSVQGLAGSGANVLTF.

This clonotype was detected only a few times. The CDR3 spells CASSRPGQGPLEFF. CDR3 DNA sequence: TGTGCCAGCAGCCGACCGGGACAGGGGCCCTTGGAATTCTTC. The chain uses TRBV7-8 and TRBJ2-1; 10 bases fit TRBD1. The V and J ends lost 5 bases and 16 bases, in that order; junction bases with no gene match: 14. This CDR3 is 14 amino acids long. The germline CDR1 and CDR2 sequences are SGHVS and FQNEAQ.

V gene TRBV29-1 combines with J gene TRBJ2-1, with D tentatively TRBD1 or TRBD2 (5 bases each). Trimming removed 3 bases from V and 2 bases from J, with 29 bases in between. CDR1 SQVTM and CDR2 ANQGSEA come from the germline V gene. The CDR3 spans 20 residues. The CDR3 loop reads CSVEFSVPTRRGVPYNEQFF. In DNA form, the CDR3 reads TGCAGCGTTGAGTTCTCGGTCCCAACCAGACGAGGGGTCCCCTACAATGAGCAGTTCTTC.

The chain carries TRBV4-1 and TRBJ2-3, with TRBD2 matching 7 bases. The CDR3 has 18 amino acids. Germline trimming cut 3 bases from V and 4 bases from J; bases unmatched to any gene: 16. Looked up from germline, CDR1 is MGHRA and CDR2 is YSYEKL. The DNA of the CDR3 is TGCGCCAGCAGCCATGCTCTGATTGGGCGGGAGAAGCCAGATACGCAGTATTTT. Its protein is CASSHALIGREKPDTQYF.

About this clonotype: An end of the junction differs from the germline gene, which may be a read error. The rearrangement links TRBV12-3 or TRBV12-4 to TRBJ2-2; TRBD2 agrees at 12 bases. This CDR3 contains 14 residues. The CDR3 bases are TGTGCCAGCAGTCCCGCTAGCGGGAGGGGGGCGCTGTTTTTT. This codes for CASSPASGRGALFF.

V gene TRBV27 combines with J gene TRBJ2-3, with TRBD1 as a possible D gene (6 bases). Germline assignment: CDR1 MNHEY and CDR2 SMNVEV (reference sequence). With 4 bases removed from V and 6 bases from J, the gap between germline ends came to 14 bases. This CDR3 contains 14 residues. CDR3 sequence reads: CASSSPTDRDTQYF. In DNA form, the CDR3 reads TGTGCCAGCAGTTCCCCAACCGACAGGGATACGCAGTATTTT.

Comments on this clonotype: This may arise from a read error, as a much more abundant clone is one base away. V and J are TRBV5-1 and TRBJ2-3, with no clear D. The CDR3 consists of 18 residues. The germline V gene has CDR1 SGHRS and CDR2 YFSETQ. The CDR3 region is CASGLPRRTQDSTDTQYF. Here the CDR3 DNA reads TGCGCCAGCGGCTTACCAAGACGAACCCAGGACAGCACAGATACGCAGTATTTT.

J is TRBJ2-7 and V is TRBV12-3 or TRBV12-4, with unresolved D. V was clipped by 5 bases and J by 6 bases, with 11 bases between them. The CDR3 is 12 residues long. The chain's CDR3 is CASSVPPLEQYF. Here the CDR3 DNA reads TGTGCCAGCAGTGTTCCCCCTCTCGAGCAGTACTTC.

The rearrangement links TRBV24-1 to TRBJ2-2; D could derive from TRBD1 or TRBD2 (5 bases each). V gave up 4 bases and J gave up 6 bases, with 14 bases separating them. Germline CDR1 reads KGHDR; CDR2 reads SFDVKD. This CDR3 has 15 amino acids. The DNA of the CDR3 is TGTGCCACCAGTGACACGGGACGGCCCTCCGGGGAGCTGTTTTTT. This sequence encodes CATSDTGRPSGELFF.

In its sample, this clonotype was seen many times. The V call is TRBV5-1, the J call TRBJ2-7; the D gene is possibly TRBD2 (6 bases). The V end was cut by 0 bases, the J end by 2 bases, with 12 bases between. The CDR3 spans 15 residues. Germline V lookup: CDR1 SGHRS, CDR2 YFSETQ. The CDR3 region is CASSLDGTSAYEQYF. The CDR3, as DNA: TGCGCCAGCAGCTTGGACGGGACTTCGGCCTACGAGCAGTACTTC.

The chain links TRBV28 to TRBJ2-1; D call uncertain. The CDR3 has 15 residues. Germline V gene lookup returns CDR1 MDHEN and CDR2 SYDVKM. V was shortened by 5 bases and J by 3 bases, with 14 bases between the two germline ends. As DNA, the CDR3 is TGTGCCAGCAGTCTTCAGGACGGATTCTACAATGAGCAGTTCTTC. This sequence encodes CASSLQDGFYNEQFF.

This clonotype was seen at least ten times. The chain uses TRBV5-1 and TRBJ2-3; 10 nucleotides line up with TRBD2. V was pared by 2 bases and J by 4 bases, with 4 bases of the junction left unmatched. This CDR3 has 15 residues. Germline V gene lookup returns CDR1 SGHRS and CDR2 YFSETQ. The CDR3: CASSLSSGRPDTQYF. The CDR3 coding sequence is TGCGCCAGCAGCTTAAGTAGCGGGAGGCCAGATACGCAGTATTTT.

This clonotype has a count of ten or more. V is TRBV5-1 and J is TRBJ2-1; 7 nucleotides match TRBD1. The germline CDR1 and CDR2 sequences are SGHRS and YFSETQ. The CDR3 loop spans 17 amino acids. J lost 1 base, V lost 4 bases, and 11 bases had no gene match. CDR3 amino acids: CASSLDGQALSYNEQFF. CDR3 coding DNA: TGCGCCAGCAGCCTCGACGGACAGGCCCTGTCCTACAATGAGCAGTTCTTC. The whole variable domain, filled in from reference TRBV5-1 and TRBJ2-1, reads KAGVTQTPRYLIKTRGQQVTLSCSPISGHRSVSWYQQTPGQGLQFLFEYFSETQRNKGNFPGRFSGRQFSNSRSEMNVSTLELGDSALYLCASSLDGQALSYNEQFFGPGTRLTVL.